The 18 T cell receptor beta chains below all came from one sample that was sequenced in a study of a mutant IDH1 vaccine in newly diagnosed glioma. Time point given: week 47, end of study. Doses consisted of 300 ug of mutant IDH1 20-mer peptide each, paired with topical imiquimod. Which antigens these TCRs recognize remains unknown. Assay used: immunoSEQ multiplex PCR; TCRdb lists only in-frame clones, some missing. The sample includes tens of thousands of clones, approximately 88% seen only once; the top ten take around 4.5%. The sequencing here drew on PBMCs, taken from a glioma patient whose treatment included an IDH1 peptide vaccine. Source of these receptors: a woman aged 25 to 39 with glioma. Some clones in this sample may be carry-over from other donors' samples.

J is TRBJ1-5 and V is TRBV27; D call uncertain. CDR3 length: 13 residues. The germline gives CDR1 MNHEY, CDR2 SMNVEV (reference sequence). V gave up 3 bases and J gave up 3 bases, with 6 bases separating them. This CDR3 reads CASSFGFNQPQHF. The CDR3 DNA sequence: TGTGCCAGCAGTTTCGGATTCAATCAGCCCCAGCATTTT.

The chain joins TRBV5-4 to TRBJ1-2, with no clear D. Germline V gives CDR1 SGHNT, CDR2 YYREEE (reference sequence). The CDR3 length is 14 residues. The germline V and J ends were trimmed by 0 bases and 2 bases, with 8 bases remaining between them. The CDR3 region is CASSLAPRNYGYTF. The CDR3, as DNA: TGTGCCAGCAGCTTGGCTCCTAGAAACTATGGCTACACCTTC.

The chain employs TRBV27 and TRBJ1-6, with TRBD1 identical over 8 bases. The CDR3 is made up of 15 amino acids. The V gene's germline CDR1 is MNHEY and CDR2 SMNVEV (reference sequence). With V trimmed by 7 bases and J by 9 bases, 11 bases remained unmatched. The DNA of the CDR3 is TGTGCCAGCATTCCCCAGACCAGGGGGCCTTCACCCCTCCACTTT. Its translation is CASIPQTRGPSPLHF.

The chain combines TRBV5-1 with TRBJ2-5; 9 bases match TRBD2. This CDR3 contains 15 residues. The J segment lost 4 bases and the V segment lost 9 bases, leaving 13 bases of the junction unmatched. Germline CDR1 and CDR2: SGHRS and YFSETQ. The CDR3 protein is CATHGGRAYGETQYF. DNA for the CDR3: TGCGCCACCCACGGCGGGAGGGCCTACGGAGAGACCCAGTACTTC.

This clone was detected once. V is TRBV5-1 and J is TRBJ2-5; D is unresolved. The CDR3 length is 12 residues. Trimming took 4 bases from V and 2 from J, leaving 6 bases between them. The germline CDR1 and CDR2 sequences are SGHRS and YFSETQ. The CDR3 region has the DNA TGCGCCAGCAGCGAAGATCAAGAGACCCAGTACTTC. It is translated as CASSEDQETQYF.

This clone occurred a few times. V usage is TRBV29-1 and J usage is TRBJ2-7, with 7 bases aligning to TRBD1. The germline V gene encodes CDR1 SQVTM and CDR2 ANQGSEA. Trimming took 6 bases from V and 5 from J; bases not matched to a gene: 1. This CDR3 is 10 amino acids long. Written as DNA, the CDR3 is TGCAGCGTCGGGACAGACGAGCAGTACTTC. Amino acids: CSVGTDEQYF.

J is TRBJ2-3 and V is TRBV13, with TRBD1 identical over 10 bases. The CDR3 is 15 amino acids. Unmatched junction bases numbered 1, after V lost 3 bases and J lost 1 base. Germline CDR1 and CDR2: PRHDT and FYEKMQ (reference sequence). CDR3 sequence (DNA): TGTGCCAGCAGCTTCGGGACAGGGGGCACAGATACGCAGTATTTT. Amino acid sequence: CASSFGTGGTDTQYF.

The CDR3 protein is CASSIQGGSYNEQFF. The CDR3 DNA reads TGTGCCAGCAGTATACAGGGTGGGTCCTACAATGAGCAGTTCTTC. This chain joins TRBV6-5 and TRBJ2-1; D possibly corresponds to TRBD1 (6 bases). V lost 5 bases and J lost 1, with 12 bases in between. The CDR3 is 15 residues long. Germline V gene data show CDR1 as MNHEY and CDR2 as SVGAGI.

The rearrangement joins TRBV6-5 to TRBJ2-3; 7 bases match TRBD2. The CDR3 extends over 12 amino acids. The V gene's germline CDR1 is MNHEY and CDR2 SVGAGI. V shed 8 bases and J 6 bases; nucleotides not matched to a gene: 5. The CDR3 DNA sequence: TGTGCCAGCGGGAGGGGCTGGGATACGCAGTATTTT. This translates into CASGRGWDTQYF.

The chain recombines TRBV30 with TRBJ2-7; D unresolved. Germline V gene sequence: CDR1 GTSNPN, CDR2 SVGIG (reference sequence). This CDR3 comprises 12 residues. The V gene lost 0 bases and the J gene lost 0 bases, with 3 bases spanning the gap. The CDR3 loop reads CAWSVGSYEQYF. Written as DNA, the CDR3 is TGTGCCTGGAGTGTAGGCTCCTACGAGCAGTACTTC.

The table lists this clone with a count of one. The rearrangement joins TRBV7-4 to TRBJ1-1, with D unresolved. Germline V gene data show CDR1 as SGHVT and CDR2 as SQSDAQ. The CDR3 contains 15 residues. Trimming shortened V by 1 base and J by 0 bases, and 9 bases separated the two germline ends. The CDR3 coding sequence is TGTGCCAGCAGCTTAGTTTCAGGTTTGAACACTGAAGCTTTCTTT. Encoded protein: CASSLVSGLNTEAFF.

The genes are TRBV6-5 and TRBJ1-2; 7 nucleotides agree with TRBD1. CDR1 is MNHEY and CDR2 is SVGAGI in the germline V gene. The CDR3 is made up of 14 amino acids. V shed 5 bases, J shed 6 bases, and the junction held 9 bases outside the gene matches. The CDR3 nucleotides are TGTGCCAGCAGTCCCGTGACAGGGAGGAATGGCTACACCTTC. This translates into CASSPVTGRNGYTF.

V gene TRBV5-1 combines with J gene TRBJ2-7; either TRBD1 or TRBD2 may supply D (5 bases each). The CDR3 extends over 15 amino acids. CDR1 is SGHRS, CDR2 YFSETQ, per germline. The V gene lost 1 base and the J gene lost 2 bases, with 13 bases spanning the gap. The CDR3 bases are TGCGCCAGCAGCTTGAACCCGGGACCGGCCTACGAGCAGTACTTC. Translation: CASSLNPGPAYEQYF.

V usage is TRBV4-1 and J usage is TRBJ1-1; 8 bases map to TRBD1. The CDR3 is made up of 16 amino acids. V dropped 4 bases and J dropped 1; count of bases not matched to a gene: 8. Germline CDR1 reads MGHRA; CDR2 reads YSYEKL. The CDR3 is CASSPTRTGQNTEAFF. Written as DNA, the CDR3 is TGCGCCAGCAGCCCGACCCGGACAGGGCAGAACACTGAAGCTTTCTTT.

This clone was picked up a small number of times. CDR3 sequence reads: CASSPRDRGNTEAFF. The DNA of the CDR3 is TGCGCCAGCAGCCCGAGGGACAGGGGCAACACTGAAGCTTTCTTT. The chain couples TRBV5-1 to TRBJ1-1, with 10 bases fitting TRBD1. The CDR3 runs to 15 residues. V lost 4 bases, J lost 2 bases, and 5 bases stayed unmatched. Germline V gene sequence: CDR1 SGHRS, CDR2 YFSETQ.

The chain has TRBV10-3 and TRBJ2-1; 9 bases line up with TRBD2. Germline loops: CDR1 ENHRY, CDR2 SYGVKD. The CDR3 extends over 15 amino acids. Germline trimming cut 6 bases from V and 0 bases from J; bases unmatched to any gene: 3. The CDR3 DNA follows: TGTGCCATCAGGACTAGCGGAAGCTCCTACAATGAGCAGTTCTTC. This codes for CAIRTSGSSYNEQFF.

This chain connects TRBV4-1 to TRBJ2-7, with a possible D match to TRBD2 (6 bases). Germline V gene data show CDR1 as MGHRA and CDR2 as YSYEKL. V lost 1 base, J lost 0 bases, and 16 bases lay in between. The CDR3 covers 17 residues. The CDR3 sequence is CASSQALVREVSYEQYF. CDR3 nucleotide sequence: TGCGCCAGCAGCCAAGCACTCGTCAGGGAGGTCTCCTACGAGCAGTACTTC.

The chain is built from TRBV7-9 and TRBJ2-1; D tentatively reads TRBD1 or TRBD2 (5 bases each). The CDR3 consists of 14 residues. Germline CDR1 SEHNR, CDR2 FQNEAQ (reference sequence). V lost 3 bases, J lost 8 bases, and 14 bases lay in between. The CDR3 sequence: CASSFLPRGDEQFF. CDR3 DNA sequence: TGTGCCAGCAGCTTCCTGCCGAGGGGCGATGAGCAGTTCTTC.